The present T cell receptor beta chain was sequenced within a study of cytomegalovirus exposure and HLA in healthy donors. Study-level points and caveats: Being productive about 87% or about 30% of the time was typical of most TCR beta V segments in an earlier analysis. Sequencing depth roughly uniform across donors was assumed in presence/absence analyses. The authors considered a cluster of highly shared sequence variants likely to be a sequencing artifact.

Losses at the gene ends were 3 bases for V and 3 bases for J; bases not matched to a gene: 5. Germline V gives CDR1 PRHDT, CDR2 FYEKMQ (reference sequence). This CDR3 is built from 15 residues. As for this clone: Its matching antigen is unknown.

In the PCR, 60 Vbeta and 13 Jbeta primers were used. Profiled with immunoSEQ multiplex PCR; TCRdb holds only in-frame clones, not every one. In the table there are about 210,000 clones, around 80% of which are singletons. Sequencing input: PBMCs. This chain uses TRBV13 with TRBJ2-7; 10 bases align to TRBD1. The sequence was obtained from a boy under 18 in good health and CMV-seronegative. The CDR3 sequence is CASSLDRGTVYEQYF. The CDR3 DNA sequence: TGTGCCAGCAGCTTGGACAGGGGGACGGTCTACGAGCAGTACTTC.